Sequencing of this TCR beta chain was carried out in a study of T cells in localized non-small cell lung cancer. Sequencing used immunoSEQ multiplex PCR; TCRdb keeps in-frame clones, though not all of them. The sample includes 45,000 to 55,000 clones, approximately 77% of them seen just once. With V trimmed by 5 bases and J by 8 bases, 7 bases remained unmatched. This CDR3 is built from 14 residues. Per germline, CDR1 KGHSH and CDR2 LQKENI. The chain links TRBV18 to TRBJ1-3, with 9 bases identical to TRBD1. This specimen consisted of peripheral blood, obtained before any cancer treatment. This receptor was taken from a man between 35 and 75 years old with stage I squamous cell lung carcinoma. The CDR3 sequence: CASSSRTGEYTIYF. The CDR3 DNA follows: TGTGCCAGCTCATCCCGGACAGGGGAATACACCATATATTTT.